Below, one T cell receptor beta chain is given with its context. Its antigen remains unidentified. These data belong to a study of T cell responses to AZD1222 COVID-19 vaccine. Study-wide context: Samples with a second dose at about 4 or about 12 weeks were pooled together. Study-level points and caveats: With two AZD1222 doses given, Spike-specific TCR breadth and depth both rose. Of the AZD1222 recipients, only 5 or 6 were seropositive at baseline.

Only in-frame clones appear in the TCRdb table, and some are missing; sequencing was by immunoSEQ multiplex PCR. The sample has 85,000 to 130,000 clones, roughly 92% seen once; the top ten hold less than 5%. The CDR3 runs to 16 residues. CDR1 is SGHTA and CDR2 is FQGNSA in the germline V gene. With 2 bases removed from V and 6 bases from J, the gap between germline ends came to 16 bases. The chain joins TRBV7-2 to TRBJ1-4; possibly TRBD1 for D (6 bases). Specimen: peripheral blood, collected on day 0 of AZD1222 vaccination. The TCR sequence derives from an adult in good health. The CDR3 spells CASSLMASGAYEKLFF. The CDR3 bases are TGTGCCAGCAGCTTAATGGCCTCGGGGGCCTATGAAAAACTGTTTTTT. Based on the CDR3 plus reference TRBV7-2 and TRBJ1-4, the full variable domain is GAGVSQSPSNKVTEKGKDVELRCDPISGHTALYWYRQSLGQGLEFLIYFQGNSAPDKSGLPSDRFSAERTGGSVSTLTIQRTQQEDSAVYLCASSLMASGAYEKLFFGSGTQLSVL.